The 23 T cell receptor beta chains reported below all come from one sample, sequenced in a study of early T cells in non-severe SARS-CoV-2 infection. TCRdb used MiXCR to reprocess the 5' RACE reads, holding one entry per CDR3 protein. The table lists some 66,000 distinct CDR3 sequences, approximately 10% of them singletons, with approximately 3% in the top ten. The sequenced sample consisted of whole blood. The receptor set was obtained from an adult who was a healthcare worker with PCR-confirmed SARS-CoV-2 infection or an uninfected control (not recorded which).

This sequence joins TRBV7-6 and TRBJ2-5; D is possibly TRBD1 (6 bases). Germline V gives CDR1 SGHVS, CDR2 FNYEAQ. V lost 5 bases, J lost 0 bases, and 10 bases lay in between. CDR3 length equals 14 residues. The CDR3 nucleotides read TGTGCCAGCAGCAACCAGGGGTACCAAGAGACCCAGTACTTC. Translation gives CASSNQGYQETQYF.

V is TRBV20-1 and J is TRBJ1-1, with 12 bases aligning to TRBD1. The CDR3 consists of 14 residues. V was pared by 6 bases and J by 3 bases, with 5 bases of the junction left unmatched. Germline CDR1 and CDR2: DFQATT and SNEGSKA (reference sequence). Here the CDR3 DNA reads TGCAGTGCGGGACAGGGGGCGTCGGACACTGAAGCTTTCTTT. Encoded protein: CSAGQGASDTEAFF.

This clonotype was seen only a few times. The chain has TRBV6-5 and TRBJ2-5, with 7 nucleotides matching TRBD1. V shed 7 bases and J 5 bases; nucleotides not matched to a gene: 7. Germline CDR1 reads MNHEY; CDR2 reads SVGAGI. The CDR3 has 13 amino acids. The CDR3 spells CASNDRAGETQYF. CDR3 DNA sequence: TGTGCCAGCAACGACAGGGCTGGGGAGACCCAGTACTTC.

This clonotype showed up many times. The chain has TRBV25-1 and TRBJ2-3; D gene unclear. V was trimmed by 4 bases and J by 4 bases, leaving 9 bases between them. The CDR3 spans 13 residues. The germline V gene has CDR1 MGHDK and CDR2 SYGVNS. The CDR3 loop reads CASSVYPADTQYF. CDR3 coding DNA: TGTGCCAGCAGTGTATACCCAGCAGATACGCAGTATTTT.

This chain links TRBV15 with TRBJ1-6, with D perhaps matching TRBD1 (5 bases). Germline lookup yields CDR1 LNHNV and CDR2 YYDKDF (reference sequence). V was cut by 1 base and J by 5 bases, with 9 bases left in between. The CDR3 covers 15 residues. The DNA of the CDR3 is TGTGCCACCAGCAGAGCGCAGGGAGATAATTCACCCCTCCACTTT. Translating gives CATSRAQGDNSPLHF.

This clonotype was counted at least ten times. The CDR3 coding sequence is TGCAGCGTCGCCGGGACAGGGGGTAAAGACACTGAAGCTTTCTTT. Translated: CSVAGTGGKDTEAFF. The chain combines TRBV29-1 with TRBJ1-1; 11 bases line up with TRBD1. The germline V gene encodes CDR1 SQVTM and CDR2 ANQGSEA. With 6 bases clipped from V and 3 bases from J, the junction kept 9 bases outside the gene matches. The CDR3 spans 15 residues.

The chain carries TRBV5-1 and TRBJ1-2; D remains unclear. V shed 1 base and J shed 5 bases, with 15 bases lying between them. Germline V gene data show CDR1 as SGHRS and CDR2 as YFSETQ. This CDR3 has 15 amino acids. In DNA, the CDR3 is TGCGCCAGCAGCTTGATGACGCCCGGACCTTATGGCTACACCTTC. Its translation: CASSLMTPGPYGYTF.

This chain links TRBV2 with TRBJ1-6, with D hard to call. CDR3 size: 12 residues. The germline V gene has CDR1 SNHLY and CDR2 FYNNEI. V was shortened by 0 bases and J by 9 bases, with 3 bases between the two germline ends. CDR3 nucleotides: TGTGCCAGCAGTGAAGCAGGTTCACCCCTCCACTTT. Protein product: CASSEAGSPLHF.

DNA for the CDR3: TGTGCCAGCAGTGAAAACGCAGGTTATGGCTACACCTTC. Protein sequence: CASSENAGYGYTF. The chain has TRBV25-1 and TRBJ1-2, with no clear D. The V gene's germline CDR1 is MGHDK and CDR2 SYGVNS. Between the trimmed V and J ends, which lost 2 bases and 5 bases, there was a span of 9 bases. There are 13 residues in the CDR3.

J is TRBJ1-4 and V is TRBV5-6, with a tentative D call TRBD1 (5 bases). The CDR3 has 17 residues. CDR1 is SGHDT, CDR2 YYEEEE, per germline. The ends were cut back, 0 bases at V and 5 bases at J, with 17 bases in the middle. The CDR3 bases are TGTGCCAGCAGCTTGGTTCACGTCGGGGGTTTGAATGAAAAACTGTTTTTT. It codes for CASSLVHVGGLNEKLFF.

In this sample, this clonotype turned up a few times. The chain recombines TRBV20-1 with TRBJ1-1, with a possible D match to TRBD1 (5 bases). The germline gives CDR1 DFQATT, CDR2 SNEGSKA (reference sequence). This CDR3 comprises 16 residues. The V and J ends lost 2 bases and 11 bases respectively, with 27 bases between them. The CDR3 loop reads CSARSADPGQLFWAFF. The CDR3 nucleotides read TGCAGTGCTAGATCCGCTGATCCCGGACAACTTTTTTGGGCTTTCTTT.

This clonotype was seen a few times. The chain links TRBV7-6 to TRBJ2-1; 11 nucleotides align to TRBD2. V lost 1 base to trimming and J lost 6 bases; unmatched junction nucleotides: 5. Per the germline V gene, CDR1 is SGHVS and CDR2 is FNYEAQ. This CDR3 spans 16 amino acids. The chain's CDR3 is CASSLVATSGINEQFF. CDR3 bases: TGTGCCAGCAGCTTAGTAGCGACTAGCGGGATCAATGAGCAGTTCTTC.

This clonotype was seen at least ten times. This chain connects TRBV12-3 or TRBV12-4 to TRBJ1-5; D perhaps matches TRBD1 (6 bases). Trimming removed 5 bases from V and 2 bases from J, with 13 bases in between. The CDR3 runs 15 residues. The CDR3 loop reads CASSKNREGNQPQHF. CDR3 bases: TGTGCCAGCAGTAAAAACAGGGAGGGCAATCAGCCCCAGCATTTT.

This clonotype was observed a handful of times. The V and J genes are TRBV20-1 and TRBJ1-5; D is ambiguous. This CDR3 is 14 amino acids long. Germline V lookup: CDR1 DFQATT, CDR2 SNEGSKA (reference sequence). V gave up 5 bases and J gave up 5 bases, with 16 bases separating them. The CDR3 reads CSAAAPRRHQPQHF. CDR3 nucleotide sequence: TGCAGTGCTGCTGCTCCTCGGCGGCATCAGCCCCAGCATTTT.

V usage is TRBV29-1 and J usage is TRBJ1-1, with D possibly matching TRBD1 (6 bases). The CDR3 extends over 14 amino acids. Germline-derived CDR1 and CDR2 are SQVTM and ANQGSEA. The V and J ends lost 7 bases and 1 base respectively, with 16 bases between them. CDR3 sequence: CSASTGPRNTEAFF. CDR3 DNA sequence: TGCAGCGCGTCGACAGGTCCGAGGAACACTGAAGCTTTCTTT.

This chain connects TRBV6-2 or TRBV6-3 to TRBJ2-3; a possible D gene is TRBD2 (5 bases). Trimming pared 0 bases from V and 2 bases from J, leaving 12 bases between. This CDR3 comprises 16 residues. The germline V gene has CDR1 MNHEY and CDR2 SVGEGT. In DNA, the CDR3 is TGTGCCAGCAGTTACTCCGTGGGAGAGTACACAGATACGCAGTATTTT. Translated: CASSYSVGEYTDTQYF.

The chain joins TRBV27 to TRBJ2-7; TRBD2 is a possible D gene (5 bases). The CDR3 totals 15 residues. The germline V and J ends were trimmed by 3 bases and 2 bases, with 14 bases remaining between them. Germline loops: CDR1 MNHEY, CDR2 SMNVEV (reference sequence). Here the CDR3 reads CASSLIRDPAYEQYF. CDR3 sequence (DNA): TGTGCCAGCAGTTTGATACGGGATCCGGCCTACGAGCAGTACTTC.

The sample holds many counts of this clonotype. The rearrangement links TRBV20-1 to TRBJ2-3, with 12 bases matching TRBD2. V lost 3 bases to trimming and J lost 0 bases; unmatched junction nucleotides: 1. This CDR3 region has 15 residues. From germline, CDR1 is DFQATT and CDR2 SNEGSKA (reference sequence). CDR3 DNA: TGCAGTGCTAGGGGGACTAGCGGGAGCACAGATACGCAGTATTTT. Protein: CSARGTSGSTDTQYF.

This clonotype was counted at least ten times. The chain joins TRBV4-2 to TRBJ2-7; D gene ambiguous. V was pared by 4 bases and J by 3 bases, with 13 bases between. This CDR3 region has 14 residues. The germline V gene encodes CDR1 LGHNA and CDR2 YNFKEQ. CDR3 sequence (DNA): TGTGCCAGCAGCCCTCCCGACGGAATCTACGAGCAGTACTTC. This sequence encodes CASSPPDGIYEQYF.

The V call is TRBV5-1, the J call TRBJ2-7, with 10 positions matching TRBD1. The CDR3 consists of 14 residues. Looked up from germline, CDR1 is SGHRS and CDR2 is YFSETQ. Unmatched junction bases numbered 5, after V lost 4 bases and J lost 4 bases. The CDR3 DNA reads as TGCGCCAGCAGCCCCCGGACAGGGGGGTACGAGCAGTACTTC. This codes for CASSPRTGGYEQYF.

The chain combines TRBV2 with TRBJ2-4; possible D gene TRBD1, 6 bases. V lost 7 bases and J lost 2, with 15 bases in between. This CDR3 has 15 amino acids. Germline-derived CDR1 and CDR2 are SNHLY and FYNNEI. CDR3 nucleotide sequence: TGTGCCAGCACTGTACAGGGTCTCCCCAAAAACATTCAGTACTTC. As protein: CASTVQGLPKNIQYF.

The table lists this clonotype with a few counts. The V call is TRBV6-5, the J call TRBJ1-3; D ambiguous. The CDR3 spans 15 residues. V lost 0 bases, J lost 1 base, and 7 bases lay in between. Germline V gene lookup returns CDR1 MNHEY and CDR2 SVGAGI. The DNA for the CDR3 is TGTGCCAGCAGTTACTCCGGGGAATCTGGAAACACCATATATTTT. This gives the protein CASSYSGESGNTIYF.

The sample holds a few counts of this clonotype. V is TRBV6-6 and J is TRBJ2-1; no reliable D call. This CDR3 comprises 10 residues. Germline-derived CDR1 and CDR2 are MNHNY and SVGAGI (reference sequence). Trimming left V 6 bases short and J 7 bases short, with 4 bases between. The CDR3 region has the DNA TGTGCCAGCAGCAGAAATGAGCAGTTCTTC. This translates into CASSRNEQFF.